Shown below are 31 T cell receptor beta chains from a single sample sequenced in a study of Ad26.COV2.S vaccination and SARS-CoV-2 variants listed by TCRdb under 2021. Library creation used the immunoSEQ multiplex PCR assay. Drawn from immuneACCESS, this table holds only the in-frame rearrangements with V and J called that TCRdb kept. Clones are partly lost; checked studies trace under half to an unresolved V gene and leave the rest unexplained. The sample records 200,000 to 300,000 clones, around 88% of which are singletons. Of the sample, roughly 3% is held by the ten largest clones. The intended sense of this specimen's treatment or condition label: 15 to 20 received Ad26.COV2.S at low or high dose, single or two shots; a few received placebo; per-sample allocation not given. For vaccine and placebo recipients, repertoires were sequenced using samples collected on day 63 after the first injection.

The source material was peripheral blood, sampled in a trial of Ad26.COV2.S vaccine versus placebo. The source is a person between 18 and 65 years old who received the Ad26.COV2.S COVID-19 vaccine or a placebo.

The chain combines TRBV27 with TRBJ1-5; perhaps TRBD1 as D (5 bases). The germline V gene has CDR1 MNHEY and CDR2 SMNVEV (reference sequence). V lost 6 bases to trimming and J lost 0 bases, with 12 bases between them. This CDR3 comprises 15 residues. The DNA for the CDR3 is TGTGCCAGCAGCCCGGGACCCTATAGCAATCAGCCCCAGCATTTT. Its translation: CASSPGPYSNQPQHF.

This clone was found once. The rearrangement joins TRBV7-3 to TRBJ2-1, with TRBD2 matching over 8 bases. The length of the CDR3 is 15 residues. J gave up 7 bases and V 2 bases, and 7 bases lay outside the gene matches. CDR1 and CDR2 (germline): SGHTA, FQGTGA. The CDR3 sequence is CASSLPSGTRNEQFF. For the CDR3, the DNA is TGTGCCAGCAGCTTACCCTCCGGGACTAGAAATGAGCAGTTCTTC. Complete variable domain (other parts from reference TRBV7-3 and TRBJ2-1): GAGVSQTPSNKVTEKGKYVELRCDPISGHTALYWYRQSLGQGPEFLIYFQGTGAADDSGLPNDRFFAVRPEGSVSTLKIQRTERGDSAVYLCASSLPSGTRNEQFFGPGTRLTVL.

V gene TRBV12-3 or TRBV12-4 combines with J gene TRBJ1-3; D unclear. The ends were cut back, 3 bases at V and 6 bases at J, with 3 bases in the middle. The CDR3 is 11 residues long. The CDR3 DNA is TGTGCCAGCAGTTTCGTAAACACCATATATTTT. Protein product: CASSFVNTIYF.

CDR3 sequence: CASSSAGGRSYEQYF. CDR3 bases: TGTGCCAGCAGCTCCGCGGGGGGGCGGTCCTACGAGCAGTACTTC. The chain recombines TRBV7-6 with TRBJ2-7; 9 nucleotides match TRBD2. The CDR3 is made up of 15 amino acids. Germline CDR1 SGHVS, CDR2 FNYEAQ. Germline trimming cut 4 bases from V and 1 base from J; bases unmatched to any gene: 5.

The chain is built from TRBV19 and TRBJ2-3; D is perhaps TRBD2 (5 bases). CDR1 is LNHDA, CDR2 SQIVND, per germline (reference sequence). The CDR3 is 16 residues long. The V and J ends lost 5 bases and 5 bases respectively, with 20 bases between them. The CDR3 spells CASSFGGPSTLDTQYF. The CDR3 nucleotides are TGTGCCAGTAGTTTTGGCGGGCCGTCTACTTTAGATACGCAGTATTTT.

This clone was detected once. This rearrangement joins TRBV29-1 to TRBJ2-5; 7 nucleotides align to TRBD2. V lost 5 bases and J lost 3; bases outside the gene matches: 21. Germline V gene lookup returns CDR1 SQVTM and CDR2 ANQGSEA. This CDR3 region has 18 residues. CDR3 residues: CSVSGYPSLAEIEETQYF. DNA of the CDR3: TGCAGCGTTTCGGGCTATCCATCCCTAGCGGAGATAGAAGAGACCCAGTACTTC.

This chain joins TRBV5-1 and TRBJ1-4, with a tentative D call TRBD1 (5 bases). There are 15 residues in the CDR3. V was clipped by 7 bases and J by 4 bases, with 17 bases between them. CDR1 is SGHRS and CDR2 is YFSETQ in the germline V gene. CDR3 sequence reads: CASGGGTQYNEKLFF. The CDR3 region has the DNA TGCGCCAGCGGAGGAGGGACTCAATATAATGAAAAACTGTTTTTT.

The J gene is TRBJ2-2, the V gene TRBV5-1; D gene unclear. The CDR3 consists of 13 residues. Trimming cost V 0 bases and J 5 bases, with 5 bases left between them. From germline, CDR1 is SGHRS and CDR2 YFSETQ. In DNA form, the CDR3 reads TGCGCCAGCAGCTTGGTTTTGACCGGGGAGCTGTTTTTT. Translation gives CASSLVLTGELFF.

The CDR3 protein is CATSERTSGRTYNEQFF. The CDR3 bases are TGTGCCACCAGTGAGCGGACTAGCGGGAGGACCTACAATGAGCAGTTCTTC. The chain uses TRBV24-1 and TRBJ2-1; 14 bases match TRBD2. The CDR3 contains 17 residues. V was pared by 4 bases and J by 2 bases, with 3 bases of the junction left unmatched. Germline CDR1 KGHDR, CDR2 SFDVKD.

This clone was found once. This chain uses TRBV19 with TRBJ1-3; D gene ambiguous. The CDR3 loop spans 15 amino acids. Trimming took 6 bases from V and 4 from J, leaving 16 bases between them. Germline CDR1 LNHDA, CDR2 SQIVND (reference sequence). This chain's CDR3 is CASSRTLSGGNTIYF. In DNA form, the CDR3 reads TGTGCCAGTAGCCGAACCCTGTCCGGCGGAAACACCATATATTTT. Using reference TRBV19 and TRBJ1-3 for the parts outside the CDR3, the full variable domain is DGGITQSPKYLFRKEGQNVTLSCEQNLNHDAMYWYRQDPGQGLRLIYYSQIVNDFQKGDIAEGYSVSREKKESFPLTVTSAQKNPTAFYLCASSRTLSGGNTIYFGEGSWLTVV.

This clone was seen only once. The genes are TRBV7-9 and TRBJ2-3; D gene ambiguous. The CDR3 has 14 amino acids. V was cut by 2 bases and J by 0 bases, with 6 bases left in between. Germline loops: CDR1 SEHNR, CDR2 FQNEAQ (reference sequence). CDR3 amino acids: CASSLSRSTDTQYF. CDR3 DNA sequence: TGTGCCAGCAGCTTATCGCGCAGCACAGATACGCAGTATTTT.

V usage is TRBV7-2 and J usage is TRBJ2-5; D gene ambiguous. V lost 0 bases, J lost 5 bases, and 16 bases lay in between. Germline values: CDR1 SGHTA, CDR2 FQGNSA. This CDR3 spans 16 amino acids. The CDR3 region has the DNA TGTGCCAGCAGCTTAGCAGGGTATGGTCTAGGGGAGACCCAGTACTTC. Translating it yields CASSLAGYGLGETQYF.

The chain joins TRBV6-2 or TRBV6-3 to TRBJ2-3; TRBD2 might be the D (5 bases). Trimming took 3 bases from V and 2 from J, leaving 9 bases between them. The CDR3 has 14 amino acids. Germline-derived CDR1 and CDR2 are MNHEY and SVGEGT. The DNA for the CDR3 is TGTGCCAGCAGTTATTGGAGGCTCACAGATACGCAGTATTTT. Its protein is CASSYWRLTDTQYF.

V and J are TRBV5-1 and TRBJ1-3, with D possibly being TRBD1 (6 bases). V lost 5 bases to trimming and J lost 3 bases, with 9 bases between them. From germline, CDR1 is SGHRS and CDR2 YFSETQ. This CDR3 has 13 amino acids. This chain's CDR3 is CASRAGDGNTIYF. In DNA form, the CDR3 reads TGCGCCAGCAGAGCAGGGGATGGAAACACCATATATTTT.

J is TRBJ2-5 and V is TRBV9, with TRBD2 matching 13 bases. CDR1 SGDLS and CDR2 YYNGEE come from the germline V gene. The CDR3 extends over 17 amino acids. V shed 0 bases and J 2 bases; nucleotides not matched to a gene: 4. CDR3 nucleotide sequence: TGTGCCAGCAGCGTAGGGGGACTAGCGGGGAGTCAAGAGACCCAGTACTTC. Its protein is CASSVGGLAGSQETQYF.

The gene calls are TRBV3-1 (or the pseudogene TRBV3-2) and TRBJ2-7; a weak D match, TRBD1 (7 bases). Germline values: CDR1 LGHDT, CDR2 YNNKEL (reference sequence). The ends were cut back, 5 bases at V and 5 bases at J, with 16 bases in the middle. CDR3 size: 14 residues. DNA for the CDR3: TGTGCCAGCAGCTGGGCGGGACAGAACGACGAGCAGTACTTC. This gives the protein CASSWAGQNDEQYF.

V gene TRBV24-1 combines with J gene TRBJ1-2; D is undetermined. This CDR3 has 14 residues. V lost 2 bases and J 3 bases, leaving 9 bases between the germline ends. Germline V gives CDR1 KGHDR, CDR2 SFDVKD. Written as DNA, the CDR3 is TGTGCCACCAGTGATTCGAGGCGAGACTATGGCTACACCTTC. It specifies CATSDSRRDYGYTF.

The gene calls are TRBV6-5 and TRBJ2-7; 13 nucleotides align to TRBD2. The CDR3 loop spans 14 amino acids. The V gene end was trimmed by 8 bases and the J gene end by 3 bases; junction bases not matched to a gene: 4. Per germline, CDR1 MNHEY and CDR2 SVGAGI. The CDR3 here is CASARTSGSYEQYV. CDR3 sequence (DNA): TGTGCCAGCGCCCGGACTAGCGGGAGCTACGAGCAGTACGTC.

This sequence joins TRBV2 and TRBJ2-1, with D hard to call. V was cut by 6 bases and J by 4 bases, with 10 bases left in between. The CDR3 is made up of 13 amino acids. In germline, CDR1 is SNHLY, CDR2 FYNNEI. The CDR3 nucleotides read TGTGCCAGCAGCCTGAACAGTTACAATGAGCAGTTCTTC. This codes for CASSLNSYNEQFF.

The rearrangement joins TRBV5-1 to TRBJ2-5, with 10 bases that match TRBD2. The CDR3 spans 15 residues. Germline CDR1 is SGHRS and CDR2 is YFSETQ. V was pared by 3 bases and J by 4 bases, with 6 bases of the junction left unmatched. DNA for the CDR3: TGCGCCAGCAGCTCCCTAGCGGGAGCCGGAGAGACCCAGTACTTC. This codes for CASSSLAGAGETQYF.

The CDR3 spells CASSNAGTSGVSTDTQYF. DNA for the CDR3: TGTGCCAGCAGCAACGCCGGGACTAGCGGGGTGAGCACAGATACGCAGTATTTT. The chain carries TRBV7-9 and TRBJ2-3; 13 bases line up with TRBD2. Germline CDR1 is SEHNR and CDR2 is FQNEAQ (reference sequence). CDR3 length equals 18 residues. The J segment lost 0 bases and the V segment lost 5 bases, leaving 8 bases of the junction unmatched.

V and J are TRBV4-2 and TRBJ1-4, with a tentative D call TRBD1 (5 bases). The CDR3 contains 16 residues. Germline lookup yields CDR1 LGHNA and CDR2 YNFKEQ. The V end was cut by 3 bases, the J end by 0 bases, with 11 bases between. The CDR3 DNA sequence: TGTGCCAGCAGCCAGGGGCGAAGTGCAACTAATGAAAAACTGTTTTTT. Its protein is CASSQGRSATNEKLFF.

V and J are TRBV19 and TRBJ1-1; D gene ambiguous. Germline V lookup: CDR1 LNHDA, CDR2 SQIVND (reference sequence). This CDR3 is 13 amino acids long. Trimming took off 9 bases at V and 2 bases at J, with 13 bases between the two ends. As DNA, the CDR3 is TGTGCCAGCGGGTCGCCGTTAAACACTGAAGCTTTCTTT. Amino acid sequence: CASGSPLNTEAFF.

This clone was seen only a few times. The rearrangement uses TRBV27 and TRBJ2-4; D perhaps matches TRBD2 (5 bases). CDR3 length: 15 residues. The germline gives CDR1 MNHEY, CDR2 SMNVEV (reference sequence). The ends were cut back, 5 bases at V and 0 bases at J, with 11 bases in the middle. The CDR3 bases are TGTGCCAGCAGTGGTGCGGGTTTAGCCAAAAACATTCAGTACTTC. As protein: CASSGAGLAKNIQYF.

This chain joins TRBV7-2 and TRBJ1-1, with D maybe TRBD1 (5 bases). The germline CDR1 and CDR2 sequences are SGHTA and FQGNSA. This CDR3 has 13 amino acids. Between the trimmed V and J ends, which lost 7 bases and 1 base, there was a span of 10 bases. DNA for the CDR3: TGTGCCAGCAAGTTACAGGAGAACACTGAAGCTTTCTTT. It encodes CASKLQENTEAFF.

The chain links TRBV14 to TRBJ2-1, with 9 positions matching TRBD2. The CDR3 is 15 residues long. The germline CDR1 and CDR2 sequences are SGHDN and FVKESK. V dropped 5 bases and J dropped 7; count of bases not matched to a gene: 9. CDR3 protein: CASSDLAGLQNEQFF. CDR3 DNA sequence: TGTGCCAGCAGCGATCTAGCGGGGCTACAAAATGAGCAGTTCTTC.

In regard to this clone: At one end, the junction sequence differs from germline, possibly due to a read error. The rearrangement uses TRBV7-3 and TRBJ2-7, with unresolved D. The CDR3 loop spans 11 amino acids. Germline V gives CDR1 SGHTA, CDR2 FQGTGA. The CDR3 nucleotides read TGTGCCAGCAGCTTAACGGGCAATGTCTCATTC. Amino acid sequence: CASSLTGNVSF.

The chain has TRBV27 and TRBJ2-2, with D tentatively TRBD2 (5 bases). Trimming left V 8 bases short and J 0 bases short, with 10 bases between. The CDR3 is made up of 14 amino acids. Germline V gives CDR1 MNHEY, CDR2 SMNVEV (reference sequence). In nucleotides, the CDR3 is TGTGCCAGCGCTTTAGCGCCGAACACCGGGGAGCTGTTTTTT. It codes for CASALAPNTGELFF.

The rearrangement uses TRBV27 and TRBJ2-3; 9 bases agree with TRBD2. The junction had 12 bases not matched to a gene; V was cut back by 8 bases and J by 0 bases. Germline assignment: CDR1 MNHEY and CDR2 SMNVEV (reference sequence). This CDR3 is 17 amino acids long. Written as DNA, the CDR3 is TGTGCCAGCGGACATTCCGGGACTAGCCGAAGCACAGATACGCAGTATTTT. Protein sequence: CASGHSGTSRSTDTQYF.

The CDR3 region has the DNA TGCGCCAGCAGCCAGGGACTAGCGGCTTACAATGAGCAGTTCTTC. Protein sequence: CASSQGLAAYNEQFF. The chain links TRBV5-1 to TRBJ2-1; the match to TRBD2 covers 11 bases. V shed 4 bases, J shed 4 bases, and the junction held 4 bases outside the gene matches. The germline CDR1 and CDR2 sequences are SGHRS and YFSETQ. CDR3 length equals 15 residues.

V gene TRBV2 combines with J gene TRBJ2-7; D remains ambiguous. Deletions cut 3 bases from V and 2 bases from J, with 20 bases between. The CDR3 length is 17 residues. In germline, CDR1 is SNHLY, CDR2 FYNNEI. The chain's CDR3 is CASSDSDRASIPYEQYV. Here the CDR3 DNA reads TGTGCCAGCAGTGATTCGGACCGGGCATCGATCCCCTACGAGCAGTACGTC.